A selection of T cell receptor beta chains follows, all from one sample in a study of metastatic and nonmetastatic thyroid tumors. With MiXCR, TCRdb reprocessed the PCR reads. The sample lists 50,000 to 65,000 clones, about 4% occurring once. The sequencing input was blood. These TCRs come from a female donor with papillary thyroid cancer or a benign thyroid nodule (not recorded which). Some clones in this sample may be carry-over from other donors' samples. The CDR3 runs from the conserved cysteine through the conserved F or W. The D gene is left open where the match is weak. Only some rows state a clone size, as once, few, many or a class for expanded clones.

clone_size | j_call | v_call | d_call | cdr3_nt | cdr3_aa
many | TRBJ2-3 | TRBV20-1 | TRBD2 | TGCAGTGCCGATATAGGGACTAGCGTCACAGATACGCAGTATTTT | CSADIGTSVTDTQYF
many | TRBJ2-7 | TRBV7-9 | TRBD1 | TGTGCCAGCAGCTTGACAGGGCCGTCCGAGCAGTACTTC | CASSLTGPSEQYF
many | TRBJ2-6 | TRBV5-8 | NA | TGTGCCAGCACCGACCGTACCGTGTCTGGGGCCAACGTCCTGACTTTC | CASTDRTVSGANVLTF
many | TRBJ1-1 | TRBV10-2 | TRBD1 | TGCGCCAGCAGTGGACAGGGTTTGAACACTGAAGCTTTCTTT | CASSGQGLNTEAFF
many | TRBJ2-5 | TRBV7-9 | TRBD2 | TGTGCCAGCAGCGCCGCGGGGGGAGCGGGACAAGAGACCCAGTACTTC | CASSAAGGAGQETQYF
few | TRBJ2-7 | TRBV6-2/TRBV6-3 | NA | TGTGCCAGCAGTTACCACTCTTTTGGGTACGAGCAGTACTTC | CASSYHSFGYEQYF
NA | TRBJ1-2 | TRBV5-4 | NA | TGTGCCAGCAGCCACCGGGAGTTTGGCGGCTACACCTTC | CASSHREFGGYTF
few | TRBJ2-7 | TRBV7-9 | TRBD1 | TGTGCCAGCAGTGATGGGACAGGGGGTTTCGGAGAGCAGTACTTC | CASSDGTGGFGEQYF
many | TRBJ2-7 | TRBV10-2 | NA | TGCGCCACCGATAGCGGACAGTTCGACGAGCAGTACTTC | CATDSGQFDEQYF
many | TRBJ2-3 | TRBV5-1 | NA | TGCGCCAGCAGCTTGGCCGGCGGGGCAGGCACAGATACGCAGTATTTT | CASSLAGGAGTDTQYF
few | TRBJ1-2 | TRBV2 | NA | TGTGCCAGCAGTGAGTACGGGCGGGGCTATGGATACACCTTC | CASSEYGRGYGYTF
many | TRBJ1-1 | TRBV27 | NA | TGTGCCAGCAGTCCGAGCCGAGGGGGCACTGAAGCTTTCTTT | CASSPSRGGTEAFF
NA | TRBJ2-1 | TRBV11-2 | TRBD2 | TGTGCCAGCAGCTGGAGGCGAGCGGGAGTGAATCCCCGTTACAATGAGCAGTTCTTC | CASSWRRAGVNPRYNEQFF
NA | TRBJ2-1 | TRBV7-2 | TRBD2 | TGTGCCAGCAGCTTAGTACGACTAGCGGTATACAATGAGCAGTTCTTC | CASSLVRLAVYNEQFF
many | TRBJ2-2 | TRBV4-1 | TRBD2 | TGCGCCAGCAGCCCGGGACTAGCGGAGTACACCGGGGAGCTGTTTTTT | CASSPGLAEYTGELFF
many | TRBJ2-3 | TRBV6-1 | NA | TGTGCCAGCAGTGAAGGGGCGGGGGCTGGCACAGATACGCAGTATTTT | CASSEGAGAGTDTQYF
many | TRBJ1-1 | TRBV12-3/TRBV12-4 | NA | TGTGCCAGCAGTTTCCGAGGGACTGAAGCTTTCTTT | CASSFRGTEAFF
many | TRBJ2-7 | TRBV20-1 | TRBD1 | TGCAGTGCTAGAACCGGGACAGTAAGGCCCGAGCAGTACTTC | CSARTGTVRPEQYF
many | TRBJ2-7 | TRBV12-3/TRBV12-4 | TRBD1 | TGTGCCAGCACTTTACGGGACAGGGGTTACATGGACTTC | CASTLRDRGYMDF
many | TRBJ2-7 | TRBV5-5 | TRBD2 | TGTGCCAGCAGCTTGGCCGGGGGGGGAGGCTCCTACGAGCAGTACTTC | CASSLAGGGGSYEQYF
few | TRBJ2-1 | TRBV7-7 | TRBD1 | TGTGCTAGCAGCCCCCGGACAGGGTTCAATGAGCAGTTCTTC | CASSPRTGFNEQFF
few | TRBJ1-2 | TRBV6-1 | NA | TGTGCCAGCAGTCCCCTCCGGCAGGGGATAACCTTC | CASSPLRQGITF
NA | TRBJ2-3 | TRBV20-1 | NA | TGCAGTAAGACTAATACGGCACACCCTGGCCTTGATACGCAGTATTTT | CSKTNTAHPGLDTQYF
many | TRBJ2-1 | TRBV4-1 | TRBD1 | TGCGCCAGCAGCCAATTTCCGGGACAGGGGGCCTCTTGGGAGCAGTTCTTC | CASSQFPGQGASWEQFF
many | TRBJ2-1 | TRBV5-6 | NA | TGTGCCAGCAGCTTAGGTGGAGGGCAGTTCTTC | CASSLGGGQFF
many | TRBJ2-1 | TRBV24-1 | TRBD2 | TGTGCCACCAGTGATTTGGGAAAAGCTAGCGGCTCCTACAATGAGCAGTTCTTC | CATSDLGKASGSYNEQFF
NA | TRBJ2-3 | TRBV24-1 | NA | TGTGTCACCAGTGATCTCGAGCAGGAGTTAGATACGCAGTATTTT | CVTSDLEQELDTQYF
many | TRBJ2-1 | TRBV6-1 | TRBD1 | TGTGCCAGCAGTGCGCCGGGACAGGGTAGAAATGAGCAGTTCTTC | CASSAPGQGRNEQFF
many | TRBJ2-3 | TRBV7-9 | NA | TGTGCCAGCAGCCCAGGCACAGATACGCAGTATTTT | CASSPGTDTQYF
many | TRBJ2-1 | TRBV7-2 | NA | TGTGCCAGCAGCTTTGGCCGCCACAATGAGCAGTTCTTC | CASSFGRHNEQFF
few | TRBJ1-4 | TRBV7-9 | NA | TGTGCCAGCAGCCGAACCATTGGGGGGAATGAAAAACTGTTTTTT | CASSRTIGGNEKLFF
few | TRBJ1-1 | TRBV9 | TRBD1 | TGTGCCAGCAGCGTAGGGGACCCAGGGGGGGGGGGGAACACTGAAGCTTTCTTT | CASSVGDPGGGGNTEAFF
few | TRBJ1-5 | TRBV6-1 | TRBD1 | TGTGCCAGCAGACCGAGGACAGGACTTTCCAATCAGCCCCAGCATTTT | CASRPRTGLSNQPQHF
many | TRBJ2-1 | TRBV6-1 | NA | TGTGCCAGCAGGCTAGCGACCTACAATGAGCAGTTCTTC | CASRLATYNEQFF
many | TRBJ2-7 | TRBV7-9 | TRBD2 | TGTGCCAGCAGCTTATACGGACTAGCGGTTAAAACCTCCTACGAGCAGTACTTC | CASSLYGLAVKTSYEQYF
many | TRBJ1-1 | TRBV19 | TRBD1 | TGTGCCAGTAGTAAGTCAGGGGGCACTGAAGCTTTCTTT | CASSKSGGTEAFF
NA | TRBJ2-5 | TRBV11-2 | TRBD2 | TGTGCCAGCAATCAAGGTACTAGCGGGACGACCCAGTACTTC | CASNQGTSGTTQYF
NA | TRBJ1-1 | TRBV6-1 | NA | TGTGCCAGCAGTGCTTCAAGTCAGGCGGACACTGAAGCTTTCTTT | CASSASSQADTEAFF
NA | TRBJ2-7 | TRBV28 | TRBD2 | TGTGCCAGCAGTTCTAGCGGGTTAAACTACGAGCAGTACTTC | CASSSSGLNYEQYF
many | TRBJ2-1 | TRBV11-3 | NA | TGTGCCAGCAGCTTAAATGGGGACTTTTACAATGAGCAGTTCTTC | CASSLNGDFYNEQFF
many | TRBJ2-1 | TRBV24-1 | NA | TGTGCCACCAGTGCCCTCGGAGGGCAGTTCTTC | CATSALGGQFF
many | TRBJ1-2 | TRBV2 | NA | TGTGCCAGCAGTGGGGGGTTCGACGGCTACACCTTC | CASSGGFDGYTF
many | TRBJ2-5 | TRBV7-2 | NA | TGTGCCAGCAGCTTAGCTTTTGGGAGTGAGGAGACCCAGTACTTC | CASSLAFGSEETQYF
many | TRBJ1-6 | TRBV28 | NA | TGTGCCAGCAGTACCCGGGCGGGCGGGAATTCACCCCTCCACTTT | CASSTRAGGNSPLHF
many | TRBJ1-1 | TRBV19 | NA | TGTGCCAGTAGACTCGACAGATTGAACACTGAAGCTTTCTTT | CASRLDRLNTEAFF
NA | TRBJ2-7 | TRBV19 | NA | TGTGCCAGTAGTTCTCGGCGCCGGAACGAGCAGTACTTC | CASSSRRRNEQYF
many | TRBJ2-2 | TRBV2 | TRBD1 | TGTGCCAGCAGTCCCGGACAGGGGTCCACCGGGGAGCTGTTTTTT | CASSPGQGSTGELFF
many | TRBJ2-5 | TRBV20-1 | NA | TGCAGTGCTAGAGATTCTCGTGCGGGCCTTCAAGAGACCCAGTACTTC | CSARDSRAGLQETQYF
NA | TRBJ1-1 | TRBV18 | TRBD1 | TGTGCCAGCTCCACCGGGACAGGGAACACTGAAGCTTTCTTT | CASSTGTGNTEAFF
many | TRBJ2-7 | TRBV19 | TRBD2 | TGTGCCAGTAGTCTGGCTAGGGCGGGAGACGCGTACGAGCAGTACTTC | CASSLARAGDAYEQYF
many | TRBJ2-5 | TRBV20-1 | NA | TGCAGTGCTGGGGGAGCGGGAGAGACCCAGTACTTC | CSAGGAGETQYF